This T cell receptor beta chain was observed in a study of identical twins. General study findings and limits: Monozygotic twin pairs showed more out-of-frame TCR alpha sharing than models estimated.

There are many counts of this clonotype. What it binds is unknown. CDR3 length: 15 residues. V dropped 3 bases and J dropped 6; count of bases not matched to a gene: 8. In germline, CDR1 is LNHNV, CDR2 YYDKDF (reference sequence). Through template switching, a universal primer site was introduced, and the cDNA contained unique molecular identifiers. TCRdb passed the 5' RACE reads through MiXCR, listing each CDR3 protein once. The sample includes fewer than 250,000 distinct CDR3 sequences, 7.5% of them seen just once. The same sample was also studied in work on yellow fever vaccine responses in identical twins.

The clonotype originates from a woman in her late teens or twenties in good health. Sequenced input: memory (CD45RO+) T cells sorted from blood. V gene TRBV15 combines with J gene TRBJ2-1; 7 nucleotides match TRBD2. As DNA, the CDR3 is TGTGCCACCAGCAGTTATAGCGGGCCTCGCAATGAGCAGTTCTTC. Translating gives CATSSYSGPRNEQFF.